This TCR beta chain was profiled in a study of blood T cell repertoires in COVID-19. Study summary: Italy, Spain and the United States were the sources of the convalescent and acute COVID-19 samples. PBMCs, B-cell-depleted T cells, or T cells were the source of the cDNA or gDNA that made up the material.

Study processing details: Reference gene primer amplification in the assay estimated nucleated cell counts. The assay was immunoSEQ multiplex PCR, and TCRdb's table has in-frame clones only and misses some. The V and J calls and the clone size are those of that table, but D and trimming were determined from the DNA. The repertoire consists of under 450,000 clones, with about nine tenths occurring once and the leading ten covering about 1.6%. The Seattle patients, enrolled during active infection, were followed longitudinally. V lost 8 bases and J 10 bases, leaving 17 bases between the germline ends. Germline CDR1 and CDR2: MNHEY and SVGAGI. This CDR3 is built from 13 residues.

The V call is TRBV6-5, the J call TRBJ1-4; no clear D gene. This sequence originates from a woman in her 40s with COVID-19, enrolled during active disease. Sequenced: peripheral blood. Here the CDR3 DNA reads TGTGCCAGCCTCAAATTAGGAGGGCGAAAACTGTTTTTT. Translating it yields CASLKLGGRKLFF.